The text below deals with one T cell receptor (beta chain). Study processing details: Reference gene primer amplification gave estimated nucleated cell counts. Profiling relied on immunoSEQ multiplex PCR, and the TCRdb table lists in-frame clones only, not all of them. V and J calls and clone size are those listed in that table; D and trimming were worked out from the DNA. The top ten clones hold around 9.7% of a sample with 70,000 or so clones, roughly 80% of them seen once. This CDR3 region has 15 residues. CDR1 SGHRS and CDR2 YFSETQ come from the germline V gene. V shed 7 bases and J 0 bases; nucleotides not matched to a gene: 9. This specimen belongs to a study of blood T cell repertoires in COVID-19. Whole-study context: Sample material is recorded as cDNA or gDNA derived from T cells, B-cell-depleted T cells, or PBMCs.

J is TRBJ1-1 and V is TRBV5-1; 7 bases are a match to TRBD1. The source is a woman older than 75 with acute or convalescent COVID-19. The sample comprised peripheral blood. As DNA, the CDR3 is TGCGCCAGCTCTCGGACAGGTCCCATGAACACTGAAGCTTTCTTT. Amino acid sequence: CASSRTGPMNTEAFF.